The clone carrying this T cell receptor (beta chain) was observed once. The entry originates in a study of blood T cell repertoires in COVID-19. Study background: Some COVID-19 samples were acute and others convalescent; all came from the United States, Italy and Spain. Sample material is recorded as cDNA or gDNA derived from T cells, B-cell-depleted T cells, or PBMCs.

Per the authors' pipeline: The assay estimated nucleated cells by amplifying reference gene primers. The data were produced by immunoSEQ multiplex PCR, yet TCRdb's version contains in-frame clones alone and is incomplete. V and J calls and clone size come straight from that table; D and trimming were deduced from the DNA. The sample shows under 200,000 clones, over 75% of them seen only once. V was clipped by 1 base and J by 4 bases, with 11 bases between them. The V gene's germline CDR1 is SGHTA and CDR2 FQGNSA. The CDR3 spans 15 residues. The V call is TRBV7-2, the J call TRBJ1-5; D is unclear. Sequences were obtained from peripheral blood. The source of this sequence is a man in his forties with active or convalescent COVID-19. The CDR3 sequence: CASSLGAGWNQPQHF. In DNA form, the CDR3 reads TGTGCCAGCAGCTTAGGGGCAGGATGGAATCAGCCCCAGCATTTT.